The 29 T cell receptor beta chains presented below share a single source sample, sequenced in a study of blood T cell repertoires in COVID-19. Clones were sequenced by immunoSEQ multiplex PCR, and TCRdb holds only the in-frame ones, with some missing. Among 180,000 or so clones listed, over 80% were seen once. The sequenced material came from PBMCs or T cells enriched from blood (not recorded which). The receptors shown here come from a woman between 45 and 60 years old who had recovered from COVID-19.

J is TRBJ2-5 and V is TRBV6-2 or TRBV6-3, with 9 positions matching TRBD1. V trimming: 6 bases; J trimming: 4 bases; junction bases outside the gene matches: 6. Germline assignment: CDR1 MNHEY and CDR2 SVGEGT. This CDR3 has 14 residues. The CDR3 nucleotides are TGTGCCAGCAGCCTACAGGGGGCGGGAGAGACCCAGTACTTC. It specifies CASSLQGAGETQYF.

This clone came up a few times. The J gene is TRBJ2-1, the V gene TRBV11-3; D gene uncertain. CDR1 and CDR2 from the germline V gene are SGHNT and YENEEA. The CDR3 contains 13 residues. The V gene lost 2 bases and the J gene lost 6 bases, with 8 bases spanning the gap. CDR3 coding DNA: TGTGCCAGCAGCTTACGAGGCTTCAATGAGCAGTTCTTC. It yields the protein CASSLRGFNEQFF.

V usage is TRBV30 and J usage is TRBJ1-1, with no clear D. The CDR3 totals 13 residues. Germline loops: CDR1 GTSNPN, CDR2 SVGIG (reference sequence). V shed 1 base and J shed 4 bases, with 10 bases lying between them. CDR3 nucleotides: TGTGCCTGGAGTGCCAGGTTGGGCACTGAAGCTTTCTTT. Amino acid sequence: CAWSARLGTEAFF.

This chain links TRBV27 with TRBJ2-4; TRBD1 matches 7 bases. With 5 bases clipped from V and 0 bases from J, the junction kept 7 bases outside the gene matches. Germline V gives CDR1 MNHEY, CDR2 SMNVEV (reference sequence). CDR3 length: 16 amino acids. The CDR3 DNA reads as TGTGCCAGCAGTCTTCGACAGGGAATAGCCAAAAACATTCAGTACTTC. This encodes CASSLRQGIAKNIQYF.

Worth noting for this clone: The junction does not match germline at one end; this may be a read error. The rearrangement links TRBV28 to TRBJ1-1, with D possibly being TRBD1 (5 bases). The CDR3 runs to 10 residues. Germline CDR1 and CDR2: MDHEN and SYDVKM. For the CDR3, the DNA is TGTGCCAGCCAGAACAAGGGACTTTTATTT. Amino acids: CASQNKGLLF.

This chain uses TRBV7-2 with TRBJ2-5, with 7 bases matching TRBD1. The CDR3 covers 15 residues. From germline, CDR1 is SGHTA and CDR2 FQGNSA. After removal of 5 bases from V and 3 bases from J, the junction contained 9 bases not matched to a gene. The CDR3 bases are TGTGCCAGCAGCCCACAGACAGGGTCTAAAGAGACCCAGTACTTC. Its protein product is CASSPQTGSKETQYF.

V usage is TRBV6-5 and J usage is TRBJ1-2; a possible D gene is TRBD1 (6 bases). The CDR3 runs 15 residues. With 7 bases removed from V and 7 bases from J, the gap between germline ends came to 22 bases. Germline CDR1 MNHEY, CDR2 SVGAGI. CDR3 coding DNA: TGTGCCAGCACCCTCGTTAGCGGGGGGGCGGGTGGCTACACCTTC. Protein sequence: CASTLVSGGAGGYTF.

The gene calls are TRBV11-3 and TRBJ1-2, with unresolved D. V gave up 5 bases and J gave up 5 bases, with 15 bases separating them. CDR3 length equals 14 residues. CDR1 and CDR2 from the germline V gene are SGHNT and YENEEA. The CDR3 region is CASSPRGAHYGYTF. The CDR3 bases are TGTGCCAGCAGCCCCCGCGGAGCGCATTATGGCTACACCTTC.

The chain employs TRBV12-3 or TRBV12-4 and TRBJ2-7, with 8 bases lining up with TRBD2. J gave up 4 bases and V 5 bases, and 4 bases lay outside the gene matches. The CDR3 is 13 residues long. CDR3 sequence reads: CASSRSGGYEQYV. The CDR3 DNA reads as TGTGCCAGCAGTAGGAGCGGGGGATACGAGCAGTACGTC.

V and J are TRBV11-3 and TRBJ2-5, with TRBD2 identical over 8 bases. Germline assignment: CDR1 SGHNT and CDR2 YENEEA. This CDR3 comprises 15 residues. Losses at the gene ends were 4 bases for V and 5 bases for J; bases not matched to a gene: 9. DNA of the CDR3: TGTGCCAGCAGCTCGATCGGGGGGGCGCAGGAGACCCAGTACTTC. Residues: CASSSIGGAQETQYF.

This clone is a singleton in its sample. The rearrangement links TRBV6-5 to TRBJ1-2; possibly TRBD1 for D (6 bases). Trimming shortened V by 5 bases and J by 7 bases, and 14 bases separated the two germline ends. Germline CDR1 and CDR2: MNHEY and SVGAGI. This CDR3 comprises 13 residues. Written as DNA, the CDR3 is TGTGCCAGCAGTCCGAAGTGGGGGCTTGGCTACACCTTC. This translates into CASSPKWGLGYTF.

The chain uses TRBV7-2 and TRBJ2-5; 7 bases agree with TRBD2. The trim removed 5 bases at V and 0 bases at J, leaving 6 bases unmatched. This CDR3 has 15 amino acids. Germline values: CDR1 SGHTA, CDR2 FQGNSA. This CDR3 is CASSRSGTYQETQYF. The CDR3 DNA is TGTGCCAGCAGCCGGAGCGGGACCTACCAAGAGACCCAGTACTTC.

This rearrangement joins TRBV5-1 to TRBJ1-1; no clear D. Germline V lookup: CDR1 SGHRS, CDR2 YFSETQ. This CDR3 has 11 residues. Trimming removed 6 bases at V and 6 bases at J, with 9 bases between. The CDR3 DNA reads as TGCGCCAGCATTCTAAGCGCTGAAGCTTTCTTT. Its protein is CASILSAEAFF.

This chain links TRBV5-1 with TRBJ2-3; D remains ambiguous. CDR1 is SGHRS and CDR2 is YFSETQ in the germline V gene. The CDR3 covers 12 residues. V lost 0 bases to trimming and J lost 7 bases, with 6 bases between them. DNA of the CDR3: TGCGCCAGCAGCTTGGATAGTAATACGCAGTATTTT. Protein: CASSLDSNTQYF.

The CDR3 nucleotides read TGTGCCAGTTCGAGTAGGAGGAATAGCAATCAGCCCCAGCATTTT. Amino acids: CASSSRRNSNQPQHF. The chain employs TRBV19 and TRBJ1-5, with D unresolved. V was cut by 8 bases and J by 0 bases, with 14 bases left in between. CDR3 length: 15 amino acids. Germline CDR1 LNHDA, CDR2 SQIVND (reference sequence). The whole variable domain, remainder taken from reference TRBV19 and TRBJ1-5, is DGGITQSPKYLFRKEGQNVTLSCEQNLNHDAMYWYRQDPGQGLRLIYYSQIVNDFQKGDIAEGYSVSREKKESFPLTVTSAQKNPTAFYLCASSSRRNSNQPQHFGDGTRLSIL.

This sequence joins TRBV13 and TRBJ1-4; D possibly corresponds to TRBD1 (6 bases). CDR3 size: 15 residues. Germline V lookup: CDR1 PRHDT, CDR2 FYEKMQ (reference sequence). Trimming removed 5 bases at V and 12 bases at J, with 22 bases between. The DNA of the CDR3 is TGTGCCAGCAGCCCCCAGGGGCTGATCCGTGGGGAACTGTTTTTT. Protein: CASSPQGLIRGELFF.

The count of this clone is one. V usage is TRBV14 and J usage is TRBJ2-4; D possibly corresponds to TRBD1 (5 bases). V lost 2 bases and J 15 bases, leaving 14 bases between the germline ends. CDR1 and CDR2 (germline): SGHDN, FVKESK. This CDR3 is built from 12 residues. CDR3 coding DNA: TGTGCCAGCAGCCAATCCAGGGCAGTAACGTACTTC. Amino acids: CASSQSRAVTYF.

The chain combines TRBV19 with TRBJ2-5, with D possibly matching TRBD1 (5 bases). Trimming pared 8 bases from V and 12 bases from J, leaving 31 bases between. Germline assignment: CDR1 LNHDA and CDR2 SQIVND (reference sequence). The CDR3 consists of 16 residues. The CDR3 region has the DNA TGTGCCAGTTCGCCAAAAGCTGGGGCGTGGGCCCGATCGGAGTACTTC. This encodes CASSPKAGAWARSEYF.

The chain links TRBV30 to TRBJ1-4, with a weak D call TRBD1 (5 bases). V lost 2 bases and J 8 bases, leaving 12 bases between the germline ends. The CDR3 has 13 amino acids. Germline-derived CDR1 and CDR2 are GTSNPN and SVGIG (reference sequence). CDR3 sequence reads: CAWSRGNDEKLFF. CDR3 coding DNA: TGTGCCTGGAGTCGGGGGAACGACGAAAAACTGTTTTTT.

This clone was seen only a few times. CDR3 bases: TGTGCCAGCAGTTTATCTTTCCAGGGGAGTGATCAGCCCCAGCATTTT. This sequence encodes CASSLSFQGSDQPQHF. The rearrangement uses TRBV27 and TRBJ1-5, with D possibly matching TRBD1 (6 bases). CDR1 and CDR2 (germline): MNHEY, SMNVEV (reference sequence). V gave up 0 bases and J gave up 5 bases, with 14 bases separating them. CDR3 length: 16 residues.

This clone has just a few counts. The CDR3, as DNA: TGTGCCAGCAGCAGCCGGGACATGGGAGCTTTCTTT. Its translation is CASSSRDMGAFF. This sequence joins TRBV21-1 and TRBJ1-1; TRBD1 is the table's D call, not checked against the DNA. TRBV21-1 is annotated as a pseudogene. The CDR3 loop spans 12 amino acids.

The chain uses TRBV7-9 and TRBJ2-1, with D maybe TRBD2 (6 bases). The germline gives CDR1 SEHNR, CDR2 FQNEAQ (reference sequence). This CDR3 has 14 residues. V dropped 3 bases and J dropped 9 bases, with 15 bases sitting between them. CDR3 sequence (DNA): TGTGCCAGCAGCTTTTCGGTCATGGGGGGTGAGCAGTTCTTC. Translating gives CASSFSVMGGEQFF.

V usage is TRBV9 and J usage is TRBJ2-5; D perhaps matches TRBD2 (6 bases). V lost 0 bases and J lost 5, with 17 bases in between. Germline assignment: CDR1 SGDLS and CDR2 YYNGEE. CDR3 length: 16 amino acids. This CDR3 is CASSVGGVEGGETQYF. CDR3 nucleotide sequence: TGTGCCAGCAGCGTAGGTGGGGTTGAAGGAGGGGAGACCCAGTACTTC.

This sequence joins TRBV7-9 and TRBJ1-5; D may be TRBD1 (5 bases). CDR1 is SEHNR and CDR2 is FQNEAQ in the germline V gene (reference sequence). The CDR3 is 13 residues long. V was clipped by 5 bases and J by 5 bases, with 10 bases between them. CDR3 loop: CASSPLGDQPQHF. For the CDR3, the DNA is TGTGCCAGCAGCCCCCTAGGGGATCAGCCCCAGCATTTT. Complete variable domain (other parts from reference TRBV7-9 and TRBJ1-5): DTGVSQNPRHKITKRGQNVTFRCDPISEHNRLYWYRQTLGQGPEFLTYFQNEAQLEKSRLLSDRFSAERPKGSFSTLEIQRTEQGDSAMYLCASSPLGDQPQHFGDGTRLSIL.

J is TRBJ2-3 and V is TRBV3-1 (or the pseudogene TRBV3-2), with 11 bases matching TRBD2. This CDR3 spans 19 amino acids. J was trimmed by 4 bases and V by 4 bases; bases with no gene match: 16. Germline V gene data show CDR1 as LGHDT and CDR2 as YNNKEL (reference sequence). DNA of the CDR3: TGTGCCAGCAGCCCACCGGGGGGTAGCGGGAGGGCCTTGGCAGATACGCAGTATTTT. Protein: CASSPPGGSGRALADTQYF.

This clone appeared once. This chain connects TRBV5-1 to TRBJ2-2; D may be TRBD1 (6 bases). CDR3 length equals 15 residues. Between the trimmed V and J ends, which lost 4 bases and 0 bases, there was a span of 10 bases. Germline V lookup: CDR1 SGHRS, CDR2 YFSETQ. This CDR3 is CASSLGTSNTGELFF. CDR3 nucleotide sequence: TGCGCCAGCAGCCTCGGGACATCGAACACCGGGGAGCTGTTTTTT.

This clone appeared a few times. The rearrangement joins TRBV19 to TRBJ1-6; D is undetermined. The V gene's germline CDR1 is LNHDA and CDR2 SQIVND (reference sequence). This CDR3 has 13 residues. V dropped 5 bases and J dropped 5 bases, with 7 bases sitting between them. In DNA, the CDR3 is TGTGCCAGTAGTGCCAGGCATAATTCACCCCTCCACTTT. Encoded protein: CASSARHNSPLHF.

The V and J genes are TRBV25-1 and TRBJ2-2; 8 bases align to TRBD1. Germline-derived CDR1 and CDR2 are MGHDK and SYGVNS. Trimming at V came to 1 base and at J to 4 bases, leaving 8 bases not matched to a gene. The CDR3 totals 17 residues. The CDR3 spells CASSEFGRGPSTGELFF. CDR3 nucleotides: TGTGCCAGCAGTGAATTTGGCAGGGGGCCGAGCACCGGGGAGCTGTTTTTT.

The V call is TRBV15, the J call TRBJ1-1, with D possibly TRBD1 on 6 matching bases. The CDR3 runs to 16 residues. Per the germline V gene, CDR1 is LNHNV and CDR2 is YYDKDF (reference sequence). The V end was cut by 2 bases, the J end by 4 bases, with 17 bases between. CDR3 loop: CATSRPTGYAPTEAFF. The CDR3 region has the DNA TGTGCCACCAGCAGACCTACAGGGTATGCCCCCACTGAAGCTTTCTTT.